This T cell receptor (beta chain) was recorded in a study of post-analysis software for immune sequencing data. Study details: Included courses were relapsing-remitting and secondary progressive multiple sclerosis; progressive-relapsing multiple sclerosis was also included.

A note on this clonotype: Antigen specificity is unknown.

Carried by the TCR beta cDNA libraries were unique molecular identifiers. The T cell input of about 0.9 to 11 million gave approximately 500,000 cDNA molecules. MiXCR was run by TCRdb on the PCR reads, yielding one entry per CDR3 protein. The profile shows 550,000 to 700,000 distinct CDR3 sequences, roughly 40% of them singletons. V was clipped by 6 bases and J by 8 bases; unmatched bases: 12. CDR1 is MGHRA and CDR2 is YSYEKL in the germline V gene. CDR3 length equals 14 residues. Points from the study as a whole: Batch-mates among the samples co-clustered strongly by F measure. The five TRBV segments detected at higher frequency in patients than in controls included TRBV5-6, TRBV5-1 and TRBV20-1. Controls' normalized Chao1 diversity significantly exceeded that of multiple sclerosis patients.

The TCR sequence derives from a girl aged 10 to 17 with multiple sclerosis. Sequencing used blood. The chain joins TRBV4-1 to TRBJ1-2; 7 bases map to TRBD1. In DNA, the CDR3 is TGCGCCAGCAGTTCCGGGGAGGGGGCGAGAGGCTACACCTTC. Amino acid sequence: CASSSGEGARGYTF.